Listed here are 13 T cell receptor beta chains from one sample, sequenced in a study of shared clonotypes between healthy human individuals. As defined, naive CD8 cells were CD45RO-negative and positively selected for CCR7, with terminally differentiated effector memory CD45RA+ cells excluded. The assay was immunoSEQ multiplex PCR, and TCRdb's table has in-frame clones only and misses some. The sample holds around 2,100,000 clones, approximately 95% seen once. Sequencing input: naive CD8+ T cells sorted from blood. All receptors come from a man between 18 and 29 years old in good health.

This clone came up once. The chain joins TRBV5-6 to TRBJ2-3; D remains ambiguous. From germline, CDR1 is SGHDT and CDR2 YYEEEE. The CDR3 is 12 amino acids. V lost 4 bases and J lost 6, with 9 bases in between. CDR3 nucleotide sequence: TGTGCCAGCAGCCAGACTGTCGATACGCAGTATTTT. Translated, it gives CASSQTVDTQYF.

The chain joins TRBV14 to TRBJ2-7; no clear D gene. The germline gives CDR1 SGHDN, CDR2 FVKESK. V was clipped by 0 bases and J by 5 bases, with 17 bases between them. This CDR3 spans 16 amino acids. The CDR3 sequence is CASSQDWAGIYHEQYF. The CDR3 nucleotides are TGTGCCAGCAGCCAAGATTGGGCTGGGATATACCACGAGCAGTACTTC. Full variable domain (outside the CDR3, taken from reference TRBV14 and TRBJ2-7): EAGVTQFPSHSVIEKGQTVTLRCDPISGHDNLYWYRRVMGKEIKFLLHFVKESKQDESGMPNNRFLAERTGGTYSTLKVQPAELEDSGVYFCASSQDWAGIYHEQYFGPGTRLTVT.

This chain links TRBV16 with TRBJ2-7, with a possible D match to TRBD2 (5 bases). The CDR3 contains 13 residues. V lost 8 bases to trimming and J lost 7 bases, with 18 bases between them. Germline assignment: CDR1 KGHSY and CDR2 FQNENV. The CDR3 nucleotides are TGTGCCAGCTCGCGGGCGAACTTTTGGGAGCAGTACTTC. Amino acids: CASSRANFWEQYF.

The rearrangement uses TRBV7-9 and TRBJ2-7, with D uncertain. V dropped 7 bases and J dropped 2 bases, with 12 bases sitting between them. The length of the CDR3 is 13 residues. Germline V gene data show CDR1 as SEHNR and CDR2 as FQNEAQ (reference sequence). CDR3 loop: CASNPILAYEQYF. The CDR3 DNA follows: TGTGCCAGCAACCCGATCTTAGCCTACGAGCAGTACTTC.

This chain connects TRBV9 to TRBJ2-7, with 8 bases matching TRBD2. Germline trimming cut 0 bases from V and 2 bases from J; bases unmatched to any gene: 7. Germline V gene data show CDR1 as SGDLS and CDR2 as YYNGEE. The length of the CDR3 is 16 residues. The CDR3 DNA sequence: TGTGCCAGCAGCGTAGCTGGACTAGCTGGTACCTACGAGCAGTACTTC. Its translation is CASSVAGLAGTYEQYF. The whole variable domain, filled in from reference TRBV9 and TRBJ2-7, reads DSGVTQTPKHLITATGQRVTLRCSPRSGDLSVYWYQQSLDQGLQFLIQYYNGEERAKGNILERFSAQQFPDLHSELNLSSLELGDSALYFCASSVAGLAGTYEQYFGPGTRLTVT.

The chain uses TRBV7-6 and TRBJ2-2; no firm D call. Germline lookup yields CDR1 SGHVS and CDR2 FNYEAQ. The CDR3 extends over 16 amino acids. V was pared by 5 bases and J by 5 bases, with 18 bases between. This CDR3 is CASSPFFALGTGELFF. In nucleotides, the CDR3 is TGTGCCAGCAGCCCCTTTTTCGCTCTAGGAACCGGGGAGCTGTTTTTT.

Here the CDR3 reads CASTHAEKLFF. The CDR3 nucleotides read TGTGCCAGCACCCACGCGGAAAAACTGTTTTTT. This chain connects TRBV28 to TRBJ1-4; D gene unclear. From germline, CDR1 is MDHEN and CDR2 SYDVKM. V was pared by 7 bases and J by 8 bases, with 8 bases between. This CDR3 is 11 amino acids long.

The chain has TRBV6-1 and TRBJ2-7; 7 nucleotides agree with TRBD1. The germline gives CDR1 MNHNS, CDR2 SASEGT. V lost 2 bases and J lost 7; bases outside the gene matches: 11. The CDR3 runs 15 residues. CDR3 nucleotides: TGTGCCAGCAGTGAATCGACAGGGAGACCTGGAGAGCAGTACTTC. Amino acid sequence: CASSESTGRPGEQYF.

The chain employs TRBV2 and TRBJ1-5; TRBD1 agrees at 12 bases. CDR1 and CDR2 (germline): SNHLY, FYNNEI. The V segment lost 3 bases and the J segment 2 bases; nucleotides outside the gene matches: 8. The CDR3 has 18 residues. CDR3 region: CASSEGGQGAYRNQPQHF. CDR3 DNA sequence: TGTGCCAGCAGTGAGGGGGGACAGGGGGCCTATCGCAATCAGCCCCAGCATTTT. Using reference TRBV2 and TRBJ1-5 for the parts outside the CDR3, the full variable domain is EPEVTQTPSHQVTQMGQEVILRCVPISNHLYFYWYRQILGQKVEFLVSFYNNEISEKSEIFDDQFSVERPDGSNFTLKIRSTKLEDSAMYFCASSEGGQGAYRNQPQHFGDGTRLSIL.

The chain couples TRBV28 to TRBJ2-1, with 11 bases fitting TRBD2. The CDR3 length is 16 residues. The V gene end was trimmed by 3 bases and the J gene end by 9 bases; junction bases not matched to a gene: 10. The germline gives CDR1 MDHEN, CDR2 SYDVKM. The CDR3: CASSFYIAGGQGEQFF. The CDR3 DNA is TGTGCCAGCAGTTTCTACATAGCGGGGGGGCAAGGTGAGCAGTTCTTC.

This chain joins TRBV29-1 and TRBJ2-3, with 9 bases matching TRBD1. Germline CDR1 SQVTM, CDR2 ANQGSEA. Trimming removed 1 base from V and 1 base from J; junction bases left unmatched: 6. CDR3 length: 16 amino acids. Here the CDR3 reads CSVEGEDRGGTDTQYF. CDR3 bases: TGCAGCGTTGAAGGAGAGGACAGGGGAGGCACAGATACGCAGTATTTT.

The V gene is TRBV25-1, the J gene TRBJ2-4; D not resolved. This CDR3 contains 13 residues. Germline V CDR1 and CDR2: MGHDK, SYGVNS. V was trimmed by 2 bases and J by 12 bases, leaving 14 bases between them. The CDR3 DNA reads TGTGCCAGCAGTGAAGAGTGGTCCGGACCTCAGTACTTC. This gives the protein CASSEEWSGPQYF.

The chain joins TRBV2 to TRBJ2-7, with TRBD2 matching over 9 bases. The ends lost 4 bases at V and 2 bases at J; junction bases unmatched: 9. Looked up from germline, CDR1 is SNHLY and CDR2 is FYNNEI. There are 16 residues in the CDR3. The CDR3 region is CASSGVRTSETYEQYF. For the CDR3, the DNA is TGTGCCAGCAGTGGCGTAAGGACTAGCGAAACCTACGAGCAGTACTTC.